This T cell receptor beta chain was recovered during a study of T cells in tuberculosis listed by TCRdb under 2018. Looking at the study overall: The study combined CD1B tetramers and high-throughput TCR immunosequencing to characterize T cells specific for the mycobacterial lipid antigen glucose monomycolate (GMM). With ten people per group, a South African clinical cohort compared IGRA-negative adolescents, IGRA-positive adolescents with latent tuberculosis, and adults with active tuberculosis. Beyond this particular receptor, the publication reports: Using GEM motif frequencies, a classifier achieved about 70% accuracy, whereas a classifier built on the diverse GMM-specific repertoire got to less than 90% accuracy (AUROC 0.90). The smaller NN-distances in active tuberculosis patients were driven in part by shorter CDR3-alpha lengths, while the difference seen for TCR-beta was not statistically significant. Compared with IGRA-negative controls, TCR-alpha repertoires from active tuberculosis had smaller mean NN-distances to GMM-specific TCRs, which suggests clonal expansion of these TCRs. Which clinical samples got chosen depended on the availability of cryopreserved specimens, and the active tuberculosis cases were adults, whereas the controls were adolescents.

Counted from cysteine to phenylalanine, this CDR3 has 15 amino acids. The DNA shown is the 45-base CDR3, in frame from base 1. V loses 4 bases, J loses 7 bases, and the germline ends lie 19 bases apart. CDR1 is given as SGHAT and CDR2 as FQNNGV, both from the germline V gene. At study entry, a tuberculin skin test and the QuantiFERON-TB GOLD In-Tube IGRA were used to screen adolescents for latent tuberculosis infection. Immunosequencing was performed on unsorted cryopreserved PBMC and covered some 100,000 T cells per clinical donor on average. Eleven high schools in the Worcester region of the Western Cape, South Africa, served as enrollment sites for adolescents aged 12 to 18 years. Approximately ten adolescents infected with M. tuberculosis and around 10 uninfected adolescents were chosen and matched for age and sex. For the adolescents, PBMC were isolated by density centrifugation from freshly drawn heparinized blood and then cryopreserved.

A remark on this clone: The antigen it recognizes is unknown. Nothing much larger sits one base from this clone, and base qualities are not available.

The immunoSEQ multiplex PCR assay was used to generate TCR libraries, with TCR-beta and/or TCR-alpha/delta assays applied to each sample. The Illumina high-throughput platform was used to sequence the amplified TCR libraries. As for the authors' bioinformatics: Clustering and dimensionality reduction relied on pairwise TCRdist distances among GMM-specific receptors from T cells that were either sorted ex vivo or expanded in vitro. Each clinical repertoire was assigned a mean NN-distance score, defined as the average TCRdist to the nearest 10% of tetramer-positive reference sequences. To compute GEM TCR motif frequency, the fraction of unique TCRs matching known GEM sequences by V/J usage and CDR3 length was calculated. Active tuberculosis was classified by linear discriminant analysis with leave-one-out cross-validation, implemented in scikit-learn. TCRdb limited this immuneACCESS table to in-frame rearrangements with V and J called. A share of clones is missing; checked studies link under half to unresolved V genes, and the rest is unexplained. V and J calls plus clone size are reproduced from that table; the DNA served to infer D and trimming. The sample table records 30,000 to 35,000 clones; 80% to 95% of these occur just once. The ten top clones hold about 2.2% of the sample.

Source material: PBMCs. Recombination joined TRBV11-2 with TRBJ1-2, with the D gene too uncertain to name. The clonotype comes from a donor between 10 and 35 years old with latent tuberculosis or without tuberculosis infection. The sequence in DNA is TGTGCCAGCAGCTACCCCCCCCCAGGTTTCGGTGGCTACACCTTC. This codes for CASSYPPPGFGGYTF.